This T cell receptor beta chain was retrieved from a study of graft-versus-host responses after intestinal transplantation. Trimming left V 5 bases short and J 6 bases short, with 16 bases between. CDR1 is SEHNR and CDR2 is FQNEAQ in the germline V gene (reference sequence). The CDR3 has 14 amino acids. Using immunoSEQ multiplex PCR, the repertoire was profiled, and TCRdb retains in-frame clones only, with some absent. The sample lists about 100,000 clones; about 90% were seen once. In the case of this clone: Its antigen remains unknown.

The chain joins TRBV7-9 to TRBJ1-2, with D perhaps TRBD1 (5 bases). This sample comprised unstimulated CD4+ T cells sorted from spleen or lymph node cells, obtained before intestinal transplant. The sequence was obtained from a human donor who received an intestinal transplant. The CDR3 is CASSPRRGLDGYTF. The CDR3 region has the DNA TGTGCCAGCAGCCCCCGGAGGGGATTGGATGGCTACACCTTC.